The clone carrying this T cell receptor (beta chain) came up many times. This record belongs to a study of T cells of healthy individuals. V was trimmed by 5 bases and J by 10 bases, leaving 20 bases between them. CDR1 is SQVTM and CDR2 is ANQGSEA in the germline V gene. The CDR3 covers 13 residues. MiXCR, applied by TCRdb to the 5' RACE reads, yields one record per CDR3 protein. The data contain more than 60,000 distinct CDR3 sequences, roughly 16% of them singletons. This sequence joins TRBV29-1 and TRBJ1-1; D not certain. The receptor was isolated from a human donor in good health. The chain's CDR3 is CSVLMELGHRAFF. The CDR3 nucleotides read TGCAGCGTTCTTATGGAGTTAGGGCATAGAGCTTTCTTT.